These 8 T cell receptor beta chains were sequenced from one sample in a study of blood T cells in healthy people across ages. Sample-barcoded 5' priming and a J-beta primer mix drove a second PCR of roughly 7 to 11 cycles. One entry per CDR3 protein, called by TCRdb with MiXCR from the 5' RACE reads. The sample includes hundreds of thousands of distinct CDR3 sequences, roughly 26% seen only once; the top ten take 2.5% to 3.5%. These data also featured in a second study, about T cells of mothers and their children.

The sequenced sample was blood. These receptors were collected from a boy between 10 and 17 years old in good health.

This clonotype has a count of ten or more. The chain links TRBV20-1 to TRBJ2-5; TRBD2 agrees at 7 bases. Germline V gene data show CDR1 as DFQATT and CDR2 as SNEGSKA (reference sequence). This CDR3 has 14 amino acids. Trimming cost V 6 bases and J 4 bases; bases outside gene matches: 11. The CDR3 protein is CSAPGSGDSETQYF. CDR3 bases: TGCAGTGCCCCAGGCAGCGGGGACTCAGAGACCCAGTACTTC.

This clonotype was seen more than once but under ten times. The V gene is TRBV5-1, the J gene TRBJ1-1; D not resolved. The CDR3 contains 14 residues. V was cut by 0 bases and J by 6 bases, with 12 bases left in between. Per germline, CDR1 SGHRS and CDR2 YFSETQ. CDR3 region: CASSLDAPMSEAFF. The DNA of the CDR3 is TGCGCCAGCAGCTTGGATGCCCCTATGTCTGAAGCTTTCTTT.

V gene TRBV19 combines with J gene TRBJ2-6; 7 bases fit TRBD1. This CDR3 has 16 residues. Per germline, CDR1 LNHDA and CDR2 SQIVND (reference sequence). The V gene end was trimmed by 1 base and the J gene end by 4 bases; junction bases not matched to a gene: 4. CDR3 sequence reads: CASSIGQGEGANVLTF. CDR3 nucleotides: TGTGCCAGTAGTATAGGGCAGGGGGAAGGGGCCAACGTCCTGACTTTC.

The chain employs TRBV29-1 and TRBJ2-5; the match to TRBD2 covers 7 bases. Germline lookup yields CDR1 SQVTM and CDR2 ANQGSEA. The trim removed 5 bases at V and 4 bases at J, leaving 10 bases unmatched. The CDR3 length is 14 residues. The CDR3 reads CSVKRASGLETQYF. Written as DNA, the CDR3 is TGCAGCGTTAAGAGGGCTAGCGGCTTAGAGACCCAGTACTTC.

This clonotype was seen once. An end of the junction differs from the germline gene, which may be a read error. The chain carries TRBV25-1 and TRBJ2-4, with D possibly called TRBD1 or TRBD2 (6 bases each). This CDR3 comprises 15 residues. In germline, CDR1 is MGHDK, CDR2 SYGVNS. Here the CDR3 DNA reads TGTGCCAGCAGTGATACCAGAGGGGGGAAAAACATTAAGTACTTC. This encodes CASSDTRGGKNIKYF.

The chain recombines TRBV15 with TRBJ2-1; the D gene is possibly TRBD1 (5 bases). CDR1 and CDR2 from the germline V gene are LNHNV and YYDKDF (reference sequence). Trimming pared 5 bases from V and 4 bases from J, leaving 12 bases between. The CDR3 loop spans 14 amino acids. CDR3 sequence: CATSGALTYNEQFF. The DNA of the CDR3 is TGTGCCACCAGCGGGGCCCTCACTTACAATGAGCAGTTCTTC.

This clonotype was counted a few times. The J gene is TRBJ2-2, the V gene TRBV6-6; 7 bases agree with TRBD1. Trimming removed 6 bases from V and 7 bases from J; junction bases left unmatched: 5. CDR3 length equals 13 residues. Per germline, CDR1 MNHNY and CDR2 SVGAGI (reference sequence). This CDR3 is CASSTTGFGELFF. Written as DNA, the CDR3 is TGTGCCAGCAGCACGACAGGGTTCGGGGAGCTGTTTTTT.

A few counts support this clonotype. The rearrangement uses TRBV28 and TRBJ1-6; 7 positions agree with TRBD1. Trimming removed 5 bases from V and 10 bases from J; junction bases left unmatched: 5. This CDR3 is built from 13 residues. CDR1 and CDR2 (germline): MDHEN, SYDVKM. CDR3 DNA sequence: TGTGCCAGCAGTATAGGGGGCAGATCACCCCTCCACTTT. This gives the protein CASSIGGRSPLHF.